These 2 T cell receptor beta chains were all obtained from the same sample, sequenced in a study of shared clonotypes between healthy human individuals. Only in-frame clones appear in the TCRdb table, and some are missing; sequencing was by immunoSEQ multiplex PCR. The table has millions of clones, 85% to 95% seen once; the top ten hold 0.39%. The sequencing sample was made of naive CD4+ T cells from PBMCs. Subset specified: CD45RA+ positively selected. These receptors all stem from a man aged 18 to 29 in good health. Some clones in this sample may be carry-over from other donors' samples.

About this clone itself: This same CDR3 is encoded by further DNA sequences in the sample. V is TRBV5-8 and J is TRBJ2-5; 8 nucleotides line up with TRBD1. The CDR3 has 13 amino acids. Losses at the gene ends were 0 bases for V and 5 bases for J; bases not matched to a gene: 0. From germline, CDR1 is SGHTS and CDR2 YDEGEE. The CDR3 DNA is TGTGCCAGCAGCTTGGACAGGGGGGAGACCCAGTACTTC. This sequence encodes CASSLDRGETQYF.

The chain carries TRBV4-1 and TRBJ2-1; D not resolved. V lost 0 bases and J lost 10, with 10 bases in between. This CDR3 region has 13 residues. Germline V CDR1 and CDR2: MGHRA, YSYEKL. The CDR3 nucleotides read TGCGCCAGCAGCCAAGAGGCCCTAAGGGAGCAGTTCTTC. This codes for CASSQEALREQFF.